Given below is one TCR beta chain in context. The antigen is unknown. The data are from a study of siplizumab effects on memory and regulatory T cells. Germline V gene data show CDR1 as SEHNR and CDR2 as FQNEAQ (reference sequence). This CDR3 has 14 amino acids. Trimming removed 1 base at V and 5 bases at J, with 12 bases between. Approximately 10^5 TCR templates underwent assay in every sample. The data were produced by immunoSEQ multiplex PCR, yet TCRdb's version contains in-frame clones alone and is incomplete. The sample has some 75,000 clones, 93% seen once. General study findings and limits: Left unconfirmed was the suppressive function of proliferating Tregs from siplizumab cultures. Siplizumab significantly lowered the alloreactive sequences that could be traced to unstimulated CD4+ memory cells. Major contributors to the alloresponse seemed to be naive T cells, which also appeared more diverse than memory cells.

The sample consisted of CD8+ T cells sorted from blood. J is TRBJ2-7 and V is TRBV7-9, with D hard to call. This clonotype originated in a human donor in good health. The CDR3 loop is CASSLERYGHEQYF. In nucleotides, the CDR3 is TGTGCCAGCAGCTTAGAGAGGTACGGCCACGAGCAGTACTTC.